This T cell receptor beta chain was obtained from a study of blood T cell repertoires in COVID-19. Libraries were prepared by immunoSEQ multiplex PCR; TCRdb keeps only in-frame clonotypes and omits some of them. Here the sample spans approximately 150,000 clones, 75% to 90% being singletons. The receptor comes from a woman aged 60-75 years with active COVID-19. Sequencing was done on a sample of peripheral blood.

The CDR3 DNA reads as TGTGCCAGCAGCCCGTGGGTGGACAGGGGGCTCGAGGAGCAGTACTTC. Translation: CASSPWVDRGLEEQYF. V and J are TRBV5-5 and TRBJ2-7; 11 bases map to TRBD1. This CDR3 spans 16 amino acids. V lost 4 bases and J lost 7; bases outside the gene matches: 13. Germline loops: CDR1 SGHKS, CDR2 YYEKEE (reference sequence).